This passage covers 29 T cell receptor beta chains from one sample sequenced in a study of technical replicates of blood from a handful of donors. The repertoire was sequenced with immunoSEQ multiplex PCR; TCRdb's copy has only in-frame clones and lacks some. This sample has approximately 29,000 clones, with approximately 92% found just once. Sequenced input: PBMCs. These receptors originate from a human donor in good health. Some clones in this sample may be carry-over from other donors' samples.

The J gene is TRBJ2-3, the V gene TRBV5-4; 7 nucleotides align to TRBD2. V was pared by 0 bases and J by 7 bases, with 5 bases of the junction left unmatched. Germline V gene sequence: CDR1 SGHNT, CDR2 YYREEE (reference sequence). This CDR3 is built from 14 residues. The CDR3, as DNA: TGTGCCAGCAGCTTGGAGAGCGGGGCCAATACGCAGTATTTT. Encoded protein: CASSLESGANTQYF.

DNA for the CDR3: TGTGCCAGCAGTTACTCGGGGGGGTTCCCCGCTTTCTTT. This encodes CASSYSGGFPAFF. The chain recombines TRBV6-6 with TRBJ1-1; maybe TRBD1 (5 bases). The germline gives CDR1 MNHNY, CDR2 SVGAGI (reference sequence). Trimming took off 0 bases at V and 11 bases at J, with 13 bases between the two ends. CDR3 length equals 13 residues.

This sequence joins TRBV14 and TRBJ1-6; 12 bases align to TRBD1. V was pared by 3 bases and J by 13 bases, with 7 bases of the junction left unmatched. Germline V gene lookup returns CDR1 SGHDN and CDR2 FVKESK. CDR3 length equals 15 residues. The CDR3 protein is CASSQGQGAALPLHF. The CDR3 bases are TGTGCCAGCAGCCAGGGACAGGGGGCTGCCCTGCCCCTCCACTTT.

This chain uses TRBV29-1 with TRBJ2-7; 7 nucleotides align to TRBD1. CDR1 and CDR2 from the germline V gene are SQVTM and ANQGSEA. The CDR3 totals 13 residues. V trimming: 4 bases; J trimming: 3 bases; junction bases outside the gene matches: 6. The CDR3 DNA is TGCAGCGTTGCGAGGACAGGAAGCTACGAGCAGTACTTC. Translated, it gives CSVARTGSYEQYF.

V gene TRBV5-1 combines with J gene TRBJ2-3, with 8 nucleotides matching TRBD2. CDR1 is SGHRS, CDR2 YFSETQ, per germline. CDR3 length: 16 amino acids. V shed 0 bases and J 3 bases; nucleotides not matched to a gene: 6. CDR3 sequence reads: CASSLAGTSTTDTQYF. The CDR3 coding sequence is TGCGCCAGCAGCTTGGCCGGGACTAGTACGACAGATACGCAGTATTTT. Together with reference TRBV5-1 and TRBJ2-3, the CDR3 gives the full variable domain: KAGVTQTPRYLIKTRGQQVTLSCSPISGHRSVSWYQQTPGQGLQFLFEYFSETQRNKGNFPGRFSGRQFSNSRSEMNVSTLELGDSALYLCASSLAGTSTTDTQYFGPGTRLTVL.

The CDR3 spells CASSPTRGGGGYTF. As DNA, the CDR3 is TGTGCCAGCAGTCCCACCCGGGGAGGGGGGGGCTACACCTTC. The rearrangement links TRBV6-5 to TRBJ1-2, with a tentative D call TRBD1 (6 bases). CDR1 and CDR2 from the germline V gene are MNHEY and SVGAGI. V lost 5 bases, J lost 8 bases, and 18 bases lay in between. CDR3 length equals 14 residues.

This clone was counted once. The chain carries TRBV4-3 and TRBJ2-2; 9 bases are a match to TRBD1. This CDR3 is 15 amino acids long. Germline V CDR1 and CDR2: LGHNA, YSLEER. The ends lost 1 base at V and 6 bases at J; junction bases unmatched: 3. The CDR3, as DNA: TGCGCCAGCAGCCAAGGGACAGGGGAGTCCGGGGAGCTGTTTTTT. Protein: CASSQGTGESGELFF.

This clone has a handful of counts. V gene TRBV7-9 combines with J gene TRBJ2-3; TRBD2 matches 9 bases. The germline gives CDR1 SEHNR, CDR2 FQNEAQ (reference sequence). V lost 4 bases to trimming and J lost 1 base; unmatched junction nucleotides: 6. The CDR3 sequence is 16 residues long. As DNA, the CDR3 is TGTGCCAGCAGCTCTCCCCGCGGGGGGGGCACAGATACGCAGTATTTT. Protein sequence: CASSSPRGGGTDTQYF.

The chain employs TRBV4-1 and TRBJ2-5; TRBD1 matches 8 bases. J was trimmed by 1 base and V by 1 base; bases with no gene match: 2. The CDR3 spans 15 residues. Germline lookup yields CDR1 MGHRA and CDR2 YSYEKL. The CDR3 DNA follows: TGCGCCAGCAGCCAAGGGGACAGGCCCCAAGAGACCCAGTACTTC. It translates to CASSQGDRPQETQYF.

This rearrangement joins TRBV9 to TRBJ2-2; TRBD2 is a possible D gene (6 bases). V dropped 3 bases and J dropped 5 bases, with 14 bases sitting between them. CDR3 length: 15 amino acids. CDR1 and CDR2 from the germline V gene are SGDLS and YYNGEE. CDR3 bases: TGTGCCAGCAGCGCTGGGCTAGCGTCTACCGGGGAGCTGTTTTTT. Protein: CASSAGLASTGELFF.

The rearrangement links TRBV7-9 to TRBJ1-1, with D unresolved. CDR3 length: 11 residues. V lost 5 bases and J 6 bases, leaving 7 bases between the germline ends. Germline V lookup: CDR1 SEHNR, CDR2 FQNEAQ (reference sequence). CDR3 loop: CASSPRAEAFF. As DNA, the CDR3 is TGTGCCAGCAGCCCAAGAGCTGAAGCTTTCTTT.

The CDR3 region is CASSSQPGLGTETQYF. CDR3 nucleotide sequence: TGTGCCAGCAGCTCACAACCGGGACTAGGGACCGAGACCCAGTACTTC. The chain couples TRBV7-8 to TRBJ2-5; 8 nucleotides match TRBD2. The CDR3 totals 16 residues. V lost 4 bases to trimming and J lost 5 bases; unmatched junction nucleotides: 12. Germline V gene data show CDR1 as SGHVS and CDR2 as FQNEAQ.

The J gene is TRBJ2-5, the V gene TRBV18; 7 bases fit TRBD2. There are 13 residues in the CDR3. The trim removed 3 bases at V and 3 bases at J, leaving 1 base unmatched. CDR1 and CDR2 from the germline V gene are KGHSH and LQKENI. Written as DNA, the CDR3 is TGTGCCAGCTCACCCGGACTAGAAGAGACCCAGTACTTC. Its protein product is CASSPGLEETQYF.

By frequency in the sample, this clone is medium-sized. The gene calls are TRBV2 and TRBJ2-1; 14 bases align to TRBD2. CDR3 length: 16 amino acids. V lost 10 bases to trimming and J lost 12 bases; unmatched junction nucleotides: 17. Germline V gene data show CDR1 as SNHLY and CDR2 as FYNNEI. The CDR3 sequence: CATVKTGTSGSLGQFF. Written as DNA, the CDR3 is TGTGCCACGGTTAAGACCGGGACTAGCGGGAGCCTAGGGCAGTTCTTC.

The gene calls are TRBV19 and TRBJ2-2; perhaps TRBD1 as D (5 bases). CDR1 is LNHDA, CDR2 SQIVND, per germline (reference sequence). Trimming pared 5 bases from V and 6 bases from J, leaving 13 bases between. CDR3 length: 14 residues. CDR3 amino acids: CASSAQGFAGELFF. CDR3 nucleotides: TGTGCCAGTAGTGCCCAGGGATTTGCCGGGGAGCTGTTTTTT.

The V call is TRBV10-3, the J call TRBJ2-3; 9 nucleotides align to TRBD2. The length of the CDR3 is 17 residues. Germline V gene data show CDR1 as ENHRY and CDR2 as SYGVKD. The V and J ends lost 2 bases and 4 bases, in that order; junction bases with no gene match: 10. This CDR3 reads CAISEPPPAGGSDTQYF. The CDR3 DNA sequence: TGTGCCATCAGTGAGCCACCCCCAGCGGGGGGTTCAGATACGCAGTATTTT.

The V and J genes are TRBV5-1 and TRBJ1-1; no definite D call. Germline CDR1 and CDR2: SGHRS and YFSETQ. The CDR3 contains 15 residues. V lost 9 bases and J 7 bases, leaving 25 bases between the germline ends. CDR3 sequence: CATARATGLGGEAFF. The CDR3 bases are TGCGCCACGGCGAGAGCCACTGGGCTGGGAGGTGAAGCTTTCTTT.

The chain's CDR3 is CASSALAGGETQYF. The CDR3, as DNA: TGTGCCAGCAGTGCACTAGCGGGAGGAGAGACCCAGTACTTC. This chain connects TRBV2 to TRBJ2-5, with 12 bases fitting TRBD2. Germline CDR1 is SNHLY and CDR2 is FYNNEI. The CDR3 sequence is 14 residues long. V dropped 4 bases and J dropped 4; count of bases not matched to a gene: 1.

V gene TRBV6-1 combines with J gene TRBJ2-7; D is unclear. This CDR3 is 14 amino acids long. V lost 0 bases and J 0 bases, leaving 6 bases between the germline ends. Germline V lookup: CDR1 MNHNS, CDR2 SASEGT. The CDR3 DNA follows: TGTGCCAGCAGTGAAGCGGTACACTCCTACGAGCAGTACTTC. Translating gives CASSEAVHSYEQYF.

The J gene is TRBJ2-6, the V gene TRBV15, with D unresolved. CDR3 length: 17 amino acids. The germline V gene encodes CDR1 LNHNV and CDR2 YYDKDF (reference sequence). The V end lost 0 bases, the J end lost 0 bases, and 9 bases lay between the germline ends. The CDR3 protein is CATSRDLSYSGANVLTF. The DNA of the CDR3 is TGTGCCACCAGCAGAGATCTTAGCTACTCTGGGGCCAACGTCCTGACTTTC.

The genes are TRBV4-2 and TRBJ2-7; tentatively, D is TRBD1 (5 bases). CDR1 is LGHNA, CDR2 YNFKEQ, per germline. V was shortened by 0 bases and J by 5 bases, with 14 bases between the two germline ends. The CDR3 is 15 residues long. The CDR3 nucleotides are TGTGCCAGCAGCCAAGATCAGGGCCGTACGGACGAGCAGTACTTC. Residues: CASSQDQGRTDEQYF.

This chain uses TRBV4-3 with TRBJ2-5; the D gene is possibly TRBD2 (6 bases). V lost 0 bases and J 3 bases, leaving 11 bases between the germline ends. This CDR3 region has 15 residues. The germline V gene encodes CDR1 LGHNA and CDR2 YSLEER. The CDR3 here is CASSQDWRGKETQYF. CDR3 sequence (DNA): TGCGCCAGCAGCCAAGATTGGCGCGGGAAAGAGACCCAGTACTTC.

The sample holds one count of this clone. The chain is built from TRBV2 and TRBJ1-4; TRBD1 might be the D (6 bases). V lost 5 bases, J lost 8 bases, and 15 bases lay in between. Germline-derived CDR1 and CDR2 are SNHLY and FYNNEI. The CDR3 is made up of 14 amino acids. As DNA, the CDR3 is TGTGCCAGCAGTAAGAGGGGGACGGGCGAAAAACTGTTTTTT. The encoded protein is CASSKRGTGEKLFF.

The sample holds one count of this clone. J is TRBJ2-1 and V is TRBV5-4; TRBD2 aligns across 7 bases. This CDR3 spans 15 amino acids. V dropped 0 bases and J dropped 6; count of bases not matched to a gene: 6. The V gene's germline CDR1 is SGHNT and CDR2 YYREEE (reference sequence). The CDR3 sequence: CASSLAAGAINEQFF. CDR3 DNA: TGTGCCAGCAGCTTGGCTGCGGGAGCGATCAATGAGCAGTTCTTC.

The chain carries TRBV6-5 and TRBJ1-2; D may be TRBD1 (6 bases). There are 14 residues in the CDR3. Germline V gives CDR1 MNHEY, CDR2 SVGAGI. Trimming removed 8 bases from V and 5 bases from J, with 18 bases in between. For the CDR3, the DNA is TGTGCCAGCCGAAGGGACACCTCCGGATATGGCTACACCTTC. Protein: CASRRDTSGYGYTF.

The chain is built from TRBV13 and TRBJ1-1, with D maybe TRBD1 (6 bases). CDR1 is PRHDT, CDR2 FYEKMQ, per germline (reference sequence). Trimming shortened V by 2 bases and J by 1 base, and 17 bases separated the two germline ends. The CDR3 has 17 amino acids. CDR3 nucleotides: TGTGCCAGCAGCTTACAAATTCCGGGACACCAGAACACTGAAGCTTTCTTT. It codes for CASSLQIPGHQNTEAFF.

In DNA, the CDR3 is TGTGCCAGCAGTGACTCGTCAGCGGTCGGCAATCAGCCCCAGCATTTT. Protein sequence: CASSDSSAVGNQPQHF. The chain links TRBV6-4 to TRBJ1-5; no definite D call. There are 16 residues in the CDR3. Between the trimmed V and J ends, which lost 0 bases and 2 bases, there was a span of 11 bases. CDR1 and CDR2 from the germline V gene are MRHNA and SNTAGT.

The genes are TRBV27 and TRBJ1-1, with 9 bases fitting TRBD1. J was trimmed by 5 bases and V by 2 bases; bases with no gene match: 3. CDR3 length: 14 residues. Germline CDR1 reads MNHEY; CDR2 reads SMNVEV (reference sequence). The CDR3 spells CASSLRTGVTEAFF. In DNA, the CDR3 is TGTGCCAGCAGTTTACGGACAGGGGTTACTGAAGCTTTCTTT.

V is TRBV12-5 and J is TRBJ2-1; no clear D. CDR3 size: 12 residues. Germline V CDR1 and CDR2: LGHNT, FRNRAP. Between the trimmed V and J ends, which lost 1 base and 6 bases, there was a span of 4 bases. CDR3 nucleotides: TGTGCTAGTGGTTTGGCAGGCAATGAGCAGTTCTTC. Translated, it gives CASGLAGNEQFF.